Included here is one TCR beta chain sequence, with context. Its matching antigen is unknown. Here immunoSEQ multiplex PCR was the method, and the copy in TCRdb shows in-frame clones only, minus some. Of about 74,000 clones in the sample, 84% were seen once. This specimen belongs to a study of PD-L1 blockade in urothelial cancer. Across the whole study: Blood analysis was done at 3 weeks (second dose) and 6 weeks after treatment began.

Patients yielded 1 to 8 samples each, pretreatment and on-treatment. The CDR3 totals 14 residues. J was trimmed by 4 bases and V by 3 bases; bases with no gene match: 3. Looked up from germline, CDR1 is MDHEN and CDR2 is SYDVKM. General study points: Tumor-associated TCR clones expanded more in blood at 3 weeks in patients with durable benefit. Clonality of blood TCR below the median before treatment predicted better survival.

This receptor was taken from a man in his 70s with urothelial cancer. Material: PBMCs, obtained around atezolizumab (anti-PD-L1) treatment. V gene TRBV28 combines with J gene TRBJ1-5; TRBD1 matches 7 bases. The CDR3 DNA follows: TGTGCCAGCAGTTTGGGACAGCTAAATCAGCCCCAGCATTTT. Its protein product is CASSLGQLNQPQHF.